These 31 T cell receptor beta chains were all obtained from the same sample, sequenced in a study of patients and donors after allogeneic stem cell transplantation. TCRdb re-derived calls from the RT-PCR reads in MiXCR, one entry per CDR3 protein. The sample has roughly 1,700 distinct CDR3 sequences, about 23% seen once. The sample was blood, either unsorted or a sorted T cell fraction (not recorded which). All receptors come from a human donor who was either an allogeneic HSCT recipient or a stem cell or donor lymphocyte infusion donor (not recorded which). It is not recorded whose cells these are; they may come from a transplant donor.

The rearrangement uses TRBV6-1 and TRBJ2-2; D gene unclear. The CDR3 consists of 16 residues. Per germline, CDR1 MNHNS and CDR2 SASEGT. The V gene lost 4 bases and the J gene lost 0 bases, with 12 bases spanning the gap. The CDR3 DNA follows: TGTGCCAGCAGTGGGGCGGCAAATGCGAACACCGGGGAGCTGTTTTTT. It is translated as CASSGAANANTGELFF.

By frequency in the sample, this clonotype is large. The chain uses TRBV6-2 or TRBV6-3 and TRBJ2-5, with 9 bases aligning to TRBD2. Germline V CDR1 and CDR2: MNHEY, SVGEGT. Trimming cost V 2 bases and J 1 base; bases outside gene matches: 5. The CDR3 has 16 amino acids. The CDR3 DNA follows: TGTGCCAGCAGTTACCGTAGCGGGGGAGTCCAAGAGACCCAGTACTTC. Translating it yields CASSYRSGGVQETQYF.

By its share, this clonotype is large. This CDR3 reads CSVEQRAPDTEAFF. The CDR3 region has the DNA TGCAGCGTTGAGCAAAGGGCGCCGGACACTGAAGCTTTCTTT. The chain combines TRBV29-1 with TRBJ1-1; no reliable D call. Germline V CDR1 and CDR2: SQVTM, ANQGSEA. The CDR3 extends over 14 amino acids. With 3 bases removed from V and 3 bases from J, the gap between germline ends came to 14 bases.

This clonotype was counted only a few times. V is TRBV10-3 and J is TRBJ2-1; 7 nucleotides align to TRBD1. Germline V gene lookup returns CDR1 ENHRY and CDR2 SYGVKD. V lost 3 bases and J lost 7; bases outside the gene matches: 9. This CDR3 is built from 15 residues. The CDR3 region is CAISDRSKQGNEQFF. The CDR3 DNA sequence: TGTGCCATCAGTGACCGATCCAAACAGGGGAATGAGCAGTTCTTC.

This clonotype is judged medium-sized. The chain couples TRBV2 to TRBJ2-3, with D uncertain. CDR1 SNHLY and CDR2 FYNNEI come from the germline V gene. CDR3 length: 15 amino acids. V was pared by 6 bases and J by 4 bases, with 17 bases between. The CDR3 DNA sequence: TGTGCCAGCAGCGTAAGACTGCTGACTGCAGATACGCAGTATTTT. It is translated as CASSVRLLTADTQYF.

This chain's CDR3 is CASSPRSAIYGYTF. In DNA form, the CDR3 reads TGTGCCAGCAGTCCCCGGTCCGCGATCTATGGCTACACCTTC. The chain has TRBV12-3 or TRBV12-4 and TRBJ1-2; D is unclear. The CDR3 spans 14 residues. V lost 5 bases, J lost 4 bases, and 14 bases lay in between.

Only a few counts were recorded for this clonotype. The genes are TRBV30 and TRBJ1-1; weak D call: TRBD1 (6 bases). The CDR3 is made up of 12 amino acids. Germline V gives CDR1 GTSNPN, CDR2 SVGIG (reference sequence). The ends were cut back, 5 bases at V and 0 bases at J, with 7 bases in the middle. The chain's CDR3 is CAWGQMNTEAFF. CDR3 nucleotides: TGTGCCTGGGGACAGATGAACACTGAAGCTTTCTTT. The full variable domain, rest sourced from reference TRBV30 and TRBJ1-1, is SQTIHQWPATLVQPVGSPLSLECTVEGTSNPNLYWYRQAAGRGLQLLFYSVGIGQISSEVPQNLSASRPQDRQFILSSKKLLLSDSGFYLCAWGQMNTEAFFGQGTRLTVV.

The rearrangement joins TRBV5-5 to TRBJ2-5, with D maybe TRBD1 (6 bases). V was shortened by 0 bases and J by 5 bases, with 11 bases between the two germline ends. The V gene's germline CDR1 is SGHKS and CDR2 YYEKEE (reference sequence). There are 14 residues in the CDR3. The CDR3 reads CASSLGGGTETQYF. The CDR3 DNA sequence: TGTGCCAGCAGCTTGGGTGGGGGCACGGAGACCCAGTACTTC.

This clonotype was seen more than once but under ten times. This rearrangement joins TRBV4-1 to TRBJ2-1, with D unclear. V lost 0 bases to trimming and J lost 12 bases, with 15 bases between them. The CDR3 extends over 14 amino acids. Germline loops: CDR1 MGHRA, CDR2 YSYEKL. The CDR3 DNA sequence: TGCGCCAGCAGCCAAGAGGAGCTGATAGTGTCGCAGTTCTTC. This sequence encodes CASSQEELIVSQFF.

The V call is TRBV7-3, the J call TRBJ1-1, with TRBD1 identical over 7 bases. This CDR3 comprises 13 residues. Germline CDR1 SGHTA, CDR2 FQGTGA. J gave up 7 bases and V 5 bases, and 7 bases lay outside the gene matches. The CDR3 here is CASSPRQGGEAFF. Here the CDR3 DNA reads TGTGCCAGCAGCCCTCGACAGGGAGGTGAAGCTTTCTTT.

Here the CDR3 reads CASSQDRRQPNNYGYTF. In DNA form, the CDR3 reads TGCGCCAGCAGCCAAGATCGACGACAGCCGAATAACTATGGCTACACCTTC. The rearrangement links TRBV4-1 to TRBJ1-2; maybe TRBD1 (5 bases). In germline, CDR1 is MGHRA, CDR2 YSYEKL. V was cut by 0 bases and J by 1 base, with 15 bases left in between. CDR3 length equals 17 residues.

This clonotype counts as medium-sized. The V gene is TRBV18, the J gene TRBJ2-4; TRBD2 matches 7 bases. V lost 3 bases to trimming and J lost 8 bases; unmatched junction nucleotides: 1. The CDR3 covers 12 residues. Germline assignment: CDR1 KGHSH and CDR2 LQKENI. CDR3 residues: CASSPGGDIQYF. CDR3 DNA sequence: TGTGCCAGCTCACCGGGAGGGGACATTCAGTACTTC. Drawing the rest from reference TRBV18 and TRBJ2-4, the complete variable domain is NAGVMQNPRHLVRRRGQEARLRCSPMKGHSHVYWYRQLPEEGLKFMVYLQKENIIDESGMPKERFSAEFPKEGPSILRIQQVVRGDSAAYFCASSPGGDIQYFGAGTRLSVL.

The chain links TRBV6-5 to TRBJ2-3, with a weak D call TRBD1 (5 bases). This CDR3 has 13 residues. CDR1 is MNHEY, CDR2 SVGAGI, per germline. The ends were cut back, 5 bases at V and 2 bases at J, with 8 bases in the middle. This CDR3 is CASSGALTDTQYF. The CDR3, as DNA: TGTGCCAGCAGTGGGGCTCTCACAGATACGCAGTATTTT.

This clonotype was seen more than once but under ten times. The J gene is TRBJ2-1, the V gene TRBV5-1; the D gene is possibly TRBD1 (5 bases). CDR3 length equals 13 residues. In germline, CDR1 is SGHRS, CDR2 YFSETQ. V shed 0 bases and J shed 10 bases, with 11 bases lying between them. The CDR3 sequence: CASSLGQGREQFF. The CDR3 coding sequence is TGCGCCAGCAGCTTGGGGCAGGGCAGAGAGCAGTTCTTC.

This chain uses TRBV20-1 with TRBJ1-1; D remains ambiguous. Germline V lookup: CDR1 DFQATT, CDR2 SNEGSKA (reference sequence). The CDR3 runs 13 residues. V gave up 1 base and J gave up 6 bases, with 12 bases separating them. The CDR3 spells CSARVTGYPEAFF. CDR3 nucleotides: TGCAGTGCTAGAGTCACGGGGTACCCTGAAGCTTTCTTT.

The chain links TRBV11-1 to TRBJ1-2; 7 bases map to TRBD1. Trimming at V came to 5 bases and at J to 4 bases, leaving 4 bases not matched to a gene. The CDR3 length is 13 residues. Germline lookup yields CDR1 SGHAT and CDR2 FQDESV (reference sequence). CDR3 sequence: CASSQQGSYGYTF. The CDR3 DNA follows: TGTGCCAGCAGCCAACAGGGGAGCTATGGCTACACCTTC.

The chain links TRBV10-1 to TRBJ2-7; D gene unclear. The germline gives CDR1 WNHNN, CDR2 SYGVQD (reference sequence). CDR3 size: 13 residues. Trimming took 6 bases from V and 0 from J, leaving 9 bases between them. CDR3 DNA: TGCGCCAGCAGCCCCGGCCCCTCCTACGAGCAGTACTTC. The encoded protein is CASSPGPSYEQYF.

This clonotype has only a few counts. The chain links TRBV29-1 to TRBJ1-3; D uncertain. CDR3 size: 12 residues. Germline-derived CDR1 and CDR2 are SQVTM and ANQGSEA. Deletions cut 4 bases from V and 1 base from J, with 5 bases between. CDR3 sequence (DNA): TGCAGCGTTGTACTGTCTGGAAACACCATATATTTT. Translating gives CSVVLSGNTIYF.

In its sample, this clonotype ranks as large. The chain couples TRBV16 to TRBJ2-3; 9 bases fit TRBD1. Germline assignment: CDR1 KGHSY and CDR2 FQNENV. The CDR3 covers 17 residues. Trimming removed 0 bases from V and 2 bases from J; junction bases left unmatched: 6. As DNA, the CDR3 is TGTGCCAGCAGCCAATCTATCCGGGACAGGGTCACAGATACGCAGTATTTT. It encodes CASSQSIRDRVTDTQYF.

The CDR3 here is CASSPEYGVSQYF. As DNA, the CDR3 is TGCGCCAGCAGCCCCGAATATGGGGTGAGCCAGTATTTT. The rearrangement links TRBV5-1 to TRBJ2-3; D uncertain. Germline values: CDR1 SGHRS, CDR2 YFSETQ. This CDR3 is 13 amino acids long. V lost 4 bases, J lost 12 bases, and 18 bases lay in between.

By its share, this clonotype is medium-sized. CDR3 region: CAISESLGYEQFF. CDR3 in DNA: TGTGCCATCAGTGAGTCTTTGGGGTACGAGCAGTTCTTC. The rearrangement joins TRBV10-3 to TRBJ2-1; D is uncertain. The germline CDR1 and CDR2 sequences are ENHRY and SYGVKD. Trimming took 0 bases from V and 10 from J, leaving 10 bases between them. The CDR3 consists of 13 residues.

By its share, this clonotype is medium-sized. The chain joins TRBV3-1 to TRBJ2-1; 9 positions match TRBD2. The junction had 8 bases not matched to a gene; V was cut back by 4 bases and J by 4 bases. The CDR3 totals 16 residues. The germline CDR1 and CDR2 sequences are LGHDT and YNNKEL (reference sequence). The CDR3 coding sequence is TGTGCCAGCAGCCTCCAAGCGGGGGGCTGGTACAATGAGCAGTTCTTC. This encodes CASSLQAGGWYNEQFF.

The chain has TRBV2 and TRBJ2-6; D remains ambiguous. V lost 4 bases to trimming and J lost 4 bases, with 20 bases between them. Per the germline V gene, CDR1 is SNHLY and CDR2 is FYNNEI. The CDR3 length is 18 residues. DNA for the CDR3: TGTGCCAGCAGTGTTAGGCACGATGTCTGGAAGGGGGCCAACGTCCTGACTTTC. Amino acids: CASSVRHDVWKGANVLTF.

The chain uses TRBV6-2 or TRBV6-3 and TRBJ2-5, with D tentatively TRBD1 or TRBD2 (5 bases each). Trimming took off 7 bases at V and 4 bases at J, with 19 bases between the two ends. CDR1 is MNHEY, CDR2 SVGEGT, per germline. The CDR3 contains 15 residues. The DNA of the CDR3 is TGTGCCAGCACCCTCATGTTGAAAGGGACAGAGACCCAGTACTTC. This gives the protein CASTLMLKGTETQYF.

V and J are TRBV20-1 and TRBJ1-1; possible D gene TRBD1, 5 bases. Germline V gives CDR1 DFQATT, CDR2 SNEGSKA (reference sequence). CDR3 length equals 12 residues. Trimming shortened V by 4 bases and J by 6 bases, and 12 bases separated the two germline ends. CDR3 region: CSAKTDRAEAFF. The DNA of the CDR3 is TGCAGTGCTAAAACAGACAGAGCTGAAGCTTTCTTT.

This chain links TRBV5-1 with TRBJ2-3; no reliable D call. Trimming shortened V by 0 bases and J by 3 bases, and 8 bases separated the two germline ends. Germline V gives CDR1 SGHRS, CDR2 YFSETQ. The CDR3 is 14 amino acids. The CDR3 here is CASSLEAQTDTQYF. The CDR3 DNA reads TGCGCCAGCAGCTTGGAGGCTCAAACAGATACGCAGTATTTT.

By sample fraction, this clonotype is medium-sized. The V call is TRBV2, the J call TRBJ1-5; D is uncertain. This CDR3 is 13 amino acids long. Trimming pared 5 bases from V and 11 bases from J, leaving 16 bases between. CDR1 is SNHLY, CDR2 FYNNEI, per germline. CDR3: CASSSDPPWAQHF. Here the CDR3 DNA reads TGTGCCAGCAGTTCTGACCCTCCCTGGGCCCAGCATTTT.

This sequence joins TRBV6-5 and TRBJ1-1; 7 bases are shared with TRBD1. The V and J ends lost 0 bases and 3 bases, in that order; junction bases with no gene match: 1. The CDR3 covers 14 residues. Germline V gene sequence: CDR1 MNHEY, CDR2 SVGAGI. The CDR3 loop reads CASSYSTGDTEAFF. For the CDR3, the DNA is TGTGCCAGCAGTTACTCAACAGGGGACACTGAAGCTTTCTTT.

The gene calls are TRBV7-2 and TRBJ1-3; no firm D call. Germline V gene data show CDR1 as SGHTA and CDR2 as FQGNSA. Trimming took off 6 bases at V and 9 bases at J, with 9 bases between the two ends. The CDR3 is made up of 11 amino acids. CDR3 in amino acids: CASSDSGTIYF. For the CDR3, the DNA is TGTGCCAGCAGTGATTCCGGCACCATATATTTT.

CDR3 loop: CASSETIQFF. The CDR3 DNA sequence: TGTGCCAGCAGTGAGACTATCCAGTTCTTC. The genes are TRBV2 and TRBJ2-1; tentatively, D is TRBD2 (5 bases). With 3 bases removed from V and 13 bases from J, the gap between germline ends came to 7 bases. Germline CDR1 reads SNHLY; CDR2 reads FYNNEI. This CDR3 has 10 residues.

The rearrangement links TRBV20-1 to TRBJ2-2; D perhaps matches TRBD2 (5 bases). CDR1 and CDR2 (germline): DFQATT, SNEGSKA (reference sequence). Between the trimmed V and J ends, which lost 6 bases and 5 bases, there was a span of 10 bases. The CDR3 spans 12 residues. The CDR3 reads CSAPDLTGELFF. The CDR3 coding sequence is TGCAGTGCCCCGGACTTAACCGGGGAGCTGTTTTTT.